Listed below are T cell receptor beta chains from one sample, sequenced in a study of blood T cell repertoires in COVID-19. Measured with immunoSEQ multiplex PCR; TCRdb has only the in-frame clones, and not every one. The table lists around 20,000 clones, 82% of them singletons. The specimen sequenced was peripheral blood. These receptors originate from a human donor in a cohort sampled during active COVID-19. Both conserved end residues are part of each CDR3.

j_gene | v_gene | CDR3aa
TRBJ1-2 | TRBV2 | CAGNRGDGYTF
TRBJ2-1 | TRBV28 | CASSLNRYNEQFF
TRBJ2-7 | TRBV15 | CATSRVVAGGDEQYF
TRBJ2-3 | TRBV9 | CASSVGGGTSTDTQYF
TRBJ1-1 | TRBV20-1 | CSASVRDTEAFF
TRBJ2-7 | TRBV6-5 | CASVSGTESSEQYF
TRBJ1-2 | TRBV29-1 | CSGGPQGSSGYTF
TRBJ2-5 | TRBV6-5 | CASSQETQYF
TRBJ2-3 | TRBV5-1 | CASSTSTDTQYF
TRBJ2-1 | TRBV11-3 | CASSLPPRGEQFF
TRBJ2-1 | TRBV6-5 | CASSTGTGGVYEQFF
TRBJ1-1 | TRBV3-1/TRBV3-2 | CTSSPRGEAEAFF
TRBJ2-2 | TRBV29-1 | CSVPRALAGGPGELFF
TRBJ1-2 | TRBV6-2/TRBV6-3 | CASSLRGRTLSFNYGYTF
TRBJ1-6 | TRBV28 | CASSKGDRDHSPLHF
TRBJ1-1 | TRBV6-5 | CASRRGQGFQAFF
TRBJ2-3 | TRBV12-3/TRBV12-4 | CASSVPYSDTQYF
TRBJ1-1 | TRBV5-4 | CASSLPNGGPEAFF
TRBJ2-1 | TRBV19 | CASNTGAYNEQFF
TRBJ1-6 | TRBV28 | CASTAGGAGNSPLHF
TRBJ2-3 | TRBV6-4 | CASSASGPTDTQYF
TRBJ2-7 | TRBV12-3/TRBV12-4 | CASSLVGSYEQYF
TRBJ2-2 | TRBV6-6 | CASRKGTGELFF
TRBJ2-3 | TRBV30 | CAWDGQGTDTQYF
TRBJ2-1 | TRBV6-4 | CASSDGGLAGVGNEQFF
TRBJ1-5 | TRBV6-2/TRBV6-3 | CASSYGTGAQPQHF
TRBJ1-5 | TRBV28 | CASSSSSYSNQPQHF
TRBJ2-3 | TRBV5-4 | CASSLAGTDTQYF
TRBJ2-7 | TRBV4-3 | CASSPGTSGSEQYF
TRBJ2-1 | TRBV6-5 | CASSRNLAGGNEQFF
TRBJ2-1 | TRBV6-6 | CASSYSIGSLNNEQFF
TRBJ1-4 | TRBV7-9 | CASSLRSARLNEKLFF
TRBJ1-3 | TRBV19 | CASSSGFGNTIYF
TRBJ2-1 | TRBV4-1 | CASSQDFKRLGQDEQFF